Each of the 9 T cell receptor beta chains below was sequenced from the same sample in a study of naive and memory T cell subsets. Two oligonucleotides, mixed equimolar, formed the beta constant-region primer covering TRBC1 and TRBC2. TCRdb re-derived calls from the UMI-ligation and nested PCR reads in MiXCR, one entry per CDR3 protein. The table includes some 87,000 distinct CDR3 sequences, approximately 6.5% detected once. The sequenced material came from central memory CD4+ T cells from blood. The receptors come from a human donor in good health.

V usage is TRBV12-3 or TRBV12-4 and J usage is TRBJ2-6, with 12 bases fitting TRBD1. The CDR3 spans 18 residues. The J segment lost 4 bases and the V segment lost 3 bases, leaving 7 bases of the junction unmatched. The CDR3 reads CASSFMGQGARGANVLTF. CDR3 bases: TGTGCCAGCAGTTTTATGGGACAGGGGGCGCGGGGGGCCAACGTCCTGACTTTC.

This clonotype was counted ten times or more. The chain links TRBV4-2 to TRBJ1-1; no reliable D call. Germline lookup yields CDR1 LGHNA and CDR2 YNFKEQ. The CDR3 contains 15 residues. The V gene lost 4 bases and the J gene lost 4 bases, with 16 bases spanning the gap. CDR3 DNA: TGTGCCAGCAGCCTCTCGACCGAGCTTGCCACTGAAGCTTTCTTT. It specifies CASSLSTELATEAFF.

The chain joins TRBV30 to TRBJ2-3; D gene unclear. Germline V CDR1 and CDR2: GTSNPN, SVGIG (reference sequence). V lost 0 bases and J 6 bases, leaving 4 bases between the germline ends. The CDR3 is made up of 11 amino acids. CDR3 sequence: CAWSVRDTQYF. The CDR3 nucleotides read TGTGCCTGGAGTGTACGGGATACGCAGTATTTT.

Ten or more counts support this clonotype. This chain joins TRBV20-1 and TRBJ1-1; TRBD1 agrees at 9 bases. The CDR3 consists of 17 residues. The germline V gene has CDR1 DFQATT and CDR2 SNEGSKA (reference sequence). V dropped 4 bases and J dropped 4; count of bases not matched to a gene: 16. CDR3 amino acids: CSATKPGTGRRLTEAFF. The CDR3 nucleotides are TGCAGTGCTACCAAACCCGGGACAGGGAGGAGGCTCACTGAAGCTTTCTTT.

The rearrangement links TRBV12-3 or TRBV12-4 to TRBJ2-5; the D is unclear. V shed 7 bases and J shed 5 bases, with 11 bases lying between them. CDR3 length equals 12 residues. The CDR3 region is CASIRFQETQYF. The CDR3 nucleotides read TGTGCCAGCATTCGATTTCAGGAGACCCAGTACTTC.

The rearrangement links TRBV18 to TRBJ2-2; unclear D gene. V lost 0 bases, J lost 1 base, and 3 bases lay in between. The CDR3 is 14 residues long. The V gene's germline CDR1 is KGHSH and CDR2 LQKENI. The DNA of the CDR3 is TGTGCCAGCTCACCACCGGGGAACACCGGGGAGCTGTTTTTT. Translating it yields CASSPPGNTGELFF.

V gene TRBV11-2 combines with J gene TRBJ1-2; D is undetermined. Germline V gene lookup returns CDR1 SGHAT and CDR2 FQNNGV. The V gene lost 2 bases and the J gene lost 8 bases, with 15 bases spanning the gap. The length of the CDR3 is 14 residues. This CDR3 reads CASSLSFEGGGYTF. DNA of the CDR3: TGTGCCAGCAGCTTATCTTTTGAGGGCGGAGGCTACACCTTC. The whole variable domain, filled in from reference TRBV11-2 and TRBJ1-2, reads EAGVAQSPRYKIIEKRQSVAFWCNPISGHATLYWYQQILGQGPKLLIQFQNNGVVDDSQLPKDRFSAERLKGVDSTLKIQPAKLEDSAVYLCASSLSFEGGGYTFGSGTRLTVV.

The V and J genes are TRBV15 and TRBJ2-5; D might be TRBD2 (6 bases). Trimming cost V 0 bases and J 4 bases, with 15 bases left between them. In germline, CDR1 is LNHNV, CDR2 YYDKDF (reference sequence). This CDR3 region has 16 residues. CDR3 sequence: CATSRDGAGGGETQYF. The CDR3 DNA reads TGTGCCACCAGCAGAGATGGGGCCGGGGGAGGAGAGACCCAGTACTTC.

V is TRBV4-2 and J is TRBJ2-3, with 9 bases aligning to TRBD2. This CDR3 contains 13 residues. CDR1 and CDR2 (germline): LGHNA, YNFKEQ. The junction had 5 bases not matched to a gene; V was cut back by 4 bases and J by 9 bases. The CDR3 sequence: CASSRGAGGTQYF. The CDR3 DNA sequence: TGTGCCAGCAGCCGAGGAGCGGGGGGAACGCAGTATTTT.